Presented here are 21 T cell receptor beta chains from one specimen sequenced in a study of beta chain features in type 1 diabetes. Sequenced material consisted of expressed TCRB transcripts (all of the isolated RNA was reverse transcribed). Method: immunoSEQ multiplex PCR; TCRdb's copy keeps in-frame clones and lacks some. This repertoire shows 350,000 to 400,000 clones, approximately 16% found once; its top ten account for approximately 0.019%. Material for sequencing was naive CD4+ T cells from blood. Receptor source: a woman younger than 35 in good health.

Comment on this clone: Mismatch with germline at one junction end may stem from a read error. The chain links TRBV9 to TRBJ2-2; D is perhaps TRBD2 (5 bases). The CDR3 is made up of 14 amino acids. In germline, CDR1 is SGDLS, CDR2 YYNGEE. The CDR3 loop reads CASSVGGNPGELFF. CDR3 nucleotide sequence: TGTGCCAGCAGCGTAGGAGGGAACCCCGGGGAGCTGTTTTTT.

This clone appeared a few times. Here the CDR3 DNA reads TGTGCCACCAGCAGAGATCGGAGGATTGAGACCCAGTACTTC. Translation gives CATSRDRRIETQYF. The V call is TRBV15, the J call TRBJ2-5, with a weak D call TRBD2 (5 bases). Germline CDR1 and CDR2: LNHNV and YYDKDF (reference sequence). V dropped 0 bases and J dropped 5 bases, with 10 bases sitting between them. This CDR3 has 14 amino acids. Complete variable domain (other parts from reference TRBV15 and TRBJ2-5): DAMVIQNPRYQVTQFGKPVTLSCSQTLNHNVMYWYQQKSSQAPKLLFHYYDKDFNNEADTPDNFQSRRPNTSFCFLDIRSPGLGDTAMYLCATSRDRRIETQYFGPGTRLLVL.

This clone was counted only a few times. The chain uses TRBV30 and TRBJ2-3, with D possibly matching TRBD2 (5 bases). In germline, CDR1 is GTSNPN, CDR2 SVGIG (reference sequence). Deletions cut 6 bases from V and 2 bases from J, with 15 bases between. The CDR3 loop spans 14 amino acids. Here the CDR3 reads CACPLAFPTDTQYF. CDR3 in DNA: TGTGCCTGCCCTCTAGCTTTTCCCACAGATACGCAGTATTTT. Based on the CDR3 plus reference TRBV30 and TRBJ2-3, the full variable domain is SQTIHQWPATLVQPVGSPLSLECTVEGTSNPNLYWYRQAAGRGLQLLFYSVGIGQISSEVPQNLSASRPQDRQFILSSKKLLLSDSGFYLCACPLAFPTDTQYFGPGTRLTVL.

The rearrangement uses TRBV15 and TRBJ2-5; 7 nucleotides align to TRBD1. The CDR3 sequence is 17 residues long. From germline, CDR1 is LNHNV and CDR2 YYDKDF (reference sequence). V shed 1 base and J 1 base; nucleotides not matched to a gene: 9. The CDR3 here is CATSRVRTGEGQETQYF. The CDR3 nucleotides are TGTGCCACCAGCAGAGTAAGAACAGGGGAAGGCCAAGAGACCCAGTACTTC.

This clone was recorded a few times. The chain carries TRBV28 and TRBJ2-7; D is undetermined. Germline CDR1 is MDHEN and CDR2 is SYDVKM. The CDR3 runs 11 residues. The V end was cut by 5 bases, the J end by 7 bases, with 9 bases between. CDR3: CASSPRLEQYF. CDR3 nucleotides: TGTGCCAGCAGTCCCAGGTTGGAGCAGTACTTC.

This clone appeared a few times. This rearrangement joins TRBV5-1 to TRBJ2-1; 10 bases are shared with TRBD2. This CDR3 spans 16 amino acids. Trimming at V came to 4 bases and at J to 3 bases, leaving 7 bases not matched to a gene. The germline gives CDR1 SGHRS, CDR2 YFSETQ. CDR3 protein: CASSVLAGENYNEQFF. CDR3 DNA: TGCGCCAGCAGCGTCCTAGCGGGAGAGAACTACAATGAGCAGTTCTTC.

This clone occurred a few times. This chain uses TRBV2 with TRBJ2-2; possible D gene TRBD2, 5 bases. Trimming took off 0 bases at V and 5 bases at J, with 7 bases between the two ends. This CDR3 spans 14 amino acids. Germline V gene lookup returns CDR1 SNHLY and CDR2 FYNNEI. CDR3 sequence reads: CASSEASGTGELFF. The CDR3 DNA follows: TGTGCCAGCAGTGAAGCCTCGGGGACCGGGGAGCTGTTTTTT.

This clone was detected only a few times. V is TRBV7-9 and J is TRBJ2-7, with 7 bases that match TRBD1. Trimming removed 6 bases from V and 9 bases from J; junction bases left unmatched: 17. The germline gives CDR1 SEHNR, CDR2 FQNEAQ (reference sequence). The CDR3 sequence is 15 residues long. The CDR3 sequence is CASRRDRGRLESQYF. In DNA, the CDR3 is TGTGCCAGCAGGAGGGACAGAGGCAGGCTAGAATCGCAGTACTTC.

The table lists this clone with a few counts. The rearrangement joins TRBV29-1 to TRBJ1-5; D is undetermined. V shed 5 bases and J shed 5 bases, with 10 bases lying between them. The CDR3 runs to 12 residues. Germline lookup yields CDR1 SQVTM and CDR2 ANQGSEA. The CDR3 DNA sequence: TGCAGCGTTAAAATCGGGGATCAGCCCCAGCATTTT. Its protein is CSVKIGDQPQHF.

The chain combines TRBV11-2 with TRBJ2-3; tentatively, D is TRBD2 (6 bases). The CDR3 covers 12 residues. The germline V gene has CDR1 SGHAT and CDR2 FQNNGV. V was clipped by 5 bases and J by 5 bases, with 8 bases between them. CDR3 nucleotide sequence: TGTGCCAGCAGCCCGCGGGGAGATACGCAGTATTTT. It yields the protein CASSPRGDTQYF.

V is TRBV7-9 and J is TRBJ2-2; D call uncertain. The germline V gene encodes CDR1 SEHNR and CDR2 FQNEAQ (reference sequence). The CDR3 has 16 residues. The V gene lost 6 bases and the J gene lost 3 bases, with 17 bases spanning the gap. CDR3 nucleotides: TGTGCCAGCAGTCTAGAATGGGTTGAGGACACCGGGGAGCTGTTTTTT. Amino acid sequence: CASSLEWVEDTGELFF.

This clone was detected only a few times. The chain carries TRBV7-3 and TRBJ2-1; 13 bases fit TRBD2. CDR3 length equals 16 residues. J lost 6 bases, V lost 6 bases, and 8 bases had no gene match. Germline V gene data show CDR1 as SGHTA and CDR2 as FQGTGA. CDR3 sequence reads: CASSNARTSGSNEQFF. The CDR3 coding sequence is TGTGCCAGCAGTAACGCCCGGACTAGCGGGAGCAATGAGCAGTTCTTC.

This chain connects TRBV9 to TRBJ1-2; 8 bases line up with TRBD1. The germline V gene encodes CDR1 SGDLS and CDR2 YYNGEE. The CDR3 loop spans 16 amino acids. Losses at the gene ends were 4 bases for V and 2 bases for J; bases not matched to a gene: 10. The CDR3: CASSPRTGSLNYGYTF. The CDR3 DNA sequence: TGTGCCAGCAGCCCCCGGACAGGGTCCCTGAACTATGGCTACACCTTC.

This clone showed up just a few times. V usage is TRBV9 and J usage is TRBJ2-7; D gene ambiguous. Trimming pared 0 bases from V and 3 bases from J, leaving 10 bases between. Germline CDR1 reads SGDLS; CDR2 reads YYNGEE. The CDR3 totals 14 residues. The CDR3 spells CASSVAGLGYEQYF. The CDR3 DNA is TGTGCCAGCAGCGTAGCGGGTCTTGGCTACGAGCAGTACTTC.

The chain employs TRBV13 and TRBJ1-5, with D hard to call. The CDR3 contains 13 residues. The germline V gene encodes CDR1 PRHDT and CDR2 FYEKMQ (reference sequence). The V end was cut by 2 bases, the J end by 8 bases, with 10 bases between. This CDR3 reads CASSLRGAKPQHF. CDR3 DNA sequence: TGTGCCAGCAGCTTACGAGGAGCCAAGCCCCAGCATTTT.

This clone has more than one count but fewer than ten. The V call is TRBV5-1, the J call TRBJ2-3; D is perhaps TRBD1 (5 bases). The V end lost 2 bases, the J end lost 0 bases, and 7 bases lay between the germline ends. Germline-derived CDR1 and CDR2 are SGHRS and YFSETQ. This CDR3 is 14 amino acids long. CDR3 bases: TGCGCCAGCAGCTTAGGGGATAGCACAGATACGCAGTATTTT. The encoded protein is CASSLGDSTDTQYF.

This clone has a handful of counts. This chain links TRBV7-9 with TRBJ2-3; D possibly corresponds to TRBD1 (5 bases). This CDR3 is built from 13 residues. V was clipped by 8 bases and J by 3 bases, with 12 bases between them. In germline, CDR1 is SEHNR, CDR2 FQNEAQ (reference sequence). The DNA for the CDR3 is TGTGCCAGCGGGGCCAGTGGGACAGATACGCAGTATTTT. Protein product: CASGASGTDTQYF.

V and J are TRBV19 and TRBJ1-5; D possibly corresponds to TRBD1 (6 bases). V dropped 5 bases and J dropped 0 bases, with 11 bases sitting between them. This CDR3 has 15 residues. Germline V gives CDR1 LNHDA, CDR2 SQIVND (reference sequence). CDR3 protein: CASSDTGNSNQPQHF. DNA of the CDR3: TGTGCCAGTAGTGACACAGGGAATAGCAATCAGCCCCAGCATTTT.

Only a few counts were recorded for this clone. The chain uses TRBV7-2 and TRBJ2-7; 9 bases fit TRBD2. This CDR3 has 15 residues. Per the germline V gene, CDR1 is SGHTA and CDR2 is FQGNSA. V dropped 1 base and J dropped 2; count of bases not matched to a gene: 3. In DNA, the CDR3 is TGTGCCAGCAGCTTAGGACTAGCGGCCCCCTACGAGCAGTACTTC. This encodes CASSLGLAAPYEQYF.

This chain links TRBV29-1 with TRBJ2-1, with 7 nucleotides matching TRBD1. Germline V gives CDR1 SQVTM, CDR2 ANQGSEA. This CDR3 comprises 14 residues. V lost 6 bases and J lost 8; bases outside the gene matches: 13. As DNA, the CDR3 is TGCAGCGTGACGGATGGGAGAGGGGGCGATGAGCAGTTCTTC. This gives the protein CSVTDGRGGDEQFF.

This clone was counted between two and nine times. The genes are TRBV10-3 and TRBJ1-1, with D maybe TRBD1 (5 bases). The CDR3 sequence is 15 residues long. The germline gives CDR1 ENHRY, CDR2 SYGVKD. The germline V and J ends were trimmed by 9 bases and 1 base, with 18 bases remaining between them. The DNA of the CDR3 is TGTGCCATGAAGGGCGGATCAGGACAGAACACTGAAGCTTTCTTT. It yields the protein CAMKGGSGQNTEAFF.